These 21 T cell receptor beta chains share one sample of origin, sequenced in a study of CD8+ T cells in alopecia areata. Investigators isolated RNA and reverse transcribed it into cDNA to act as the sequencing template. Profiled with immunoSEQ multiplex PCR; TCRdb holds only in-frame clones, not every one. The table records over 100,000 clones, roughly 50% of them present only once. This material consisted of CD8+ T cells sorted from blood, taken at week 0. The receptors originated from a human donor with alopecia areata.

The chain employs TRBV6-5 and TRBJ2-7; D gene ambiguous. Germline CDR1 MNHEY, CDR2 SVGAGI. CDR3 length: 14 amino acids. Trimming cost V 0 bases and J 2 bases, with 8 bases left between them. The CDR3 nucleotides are TGTGCCAGCAGTTACTCAGGGTTAGCCTACGAGCAGTACTTC. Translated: CASSYSGLAYEQYF.

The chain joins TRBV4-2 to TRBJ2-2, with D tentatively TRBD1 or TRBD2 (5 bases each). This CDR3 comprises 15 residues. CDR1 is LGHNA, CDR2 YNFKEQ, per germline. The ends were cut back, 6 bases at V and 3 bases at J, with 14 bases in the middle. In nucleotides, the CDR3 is TGTGCCAGCAGTCCCGCGCAGGGAGACACCGGGGAGCTGTTTTTT. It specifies CASSPAQGDTGELFF.

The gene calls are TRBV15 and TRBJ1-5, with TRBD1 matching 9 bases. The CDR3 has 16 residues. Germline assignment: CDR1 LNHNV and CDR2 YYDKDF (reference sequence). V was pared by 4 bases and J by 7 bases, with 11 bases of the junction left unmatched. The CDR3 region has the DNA TGTGCCACCAGCATTCGAACAGGGGGCGCGGAACAGCCCCAGCATTTT. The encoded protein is CATSIRTGGAEQPQHF.

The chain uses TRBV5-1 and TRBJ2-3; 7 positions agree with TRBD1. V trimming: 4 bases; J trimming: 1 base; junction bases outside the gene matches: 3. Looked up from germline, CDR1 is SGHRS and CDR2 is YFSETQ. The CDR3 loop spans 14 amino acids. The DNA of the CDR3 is TGCGCCAGCAGCATAGGACAGGGCACAGATACGCAGTATTTT. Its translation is CASSIGQGTDTQYF.

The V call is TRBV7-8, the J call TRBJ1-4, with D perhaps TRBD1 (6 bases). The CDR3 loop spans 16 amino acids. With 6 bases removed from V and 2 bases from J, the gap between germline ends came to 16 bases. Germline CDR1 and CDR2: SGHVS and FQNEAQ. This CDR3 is CASRLFRGQTNEKLFF. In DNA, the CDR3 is TGTGCCAGCAGGCTCTTCAGGGGTCAGACTAATGAAAAACTGTTTTTT.

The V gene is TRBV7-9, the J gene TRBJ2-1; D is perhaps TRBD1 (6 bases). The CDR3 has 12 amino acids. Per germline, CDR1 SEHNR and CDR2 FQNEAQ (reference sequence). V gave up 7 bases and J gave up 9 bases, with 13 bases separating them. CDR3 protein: CASNYGQREQFF. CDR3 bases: TGTGCCAGCAACTATGGACAGCGTGAGCAGTTCTTC.

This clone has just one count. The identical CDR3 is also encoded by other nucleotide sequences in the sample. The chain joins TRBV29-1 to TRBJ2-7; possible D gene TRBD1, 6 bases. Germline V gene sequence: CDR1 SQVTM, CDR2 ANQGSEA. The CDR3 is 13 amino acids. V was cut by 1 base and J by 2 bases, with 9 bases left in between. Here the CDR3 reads CSVEGGPTYEQYF. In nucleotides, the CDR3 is TGCAGCGTTGAAGGGGGGCCTACCTACGAGCAGTACTTC.

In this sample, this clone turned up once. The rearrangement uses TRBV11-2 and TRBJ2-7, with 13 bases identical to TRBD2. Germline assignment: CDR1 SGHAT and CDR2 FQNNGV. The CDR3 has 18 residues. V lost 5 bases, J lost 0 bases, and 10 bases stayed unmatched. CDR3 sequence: CASSPGLAGAASSYEQYF. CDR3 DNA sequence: TGTGCCAGCAGCCCTGGACTAGCGGGGGCAGCTAGCTCCTACGAGCAGTACTTC.

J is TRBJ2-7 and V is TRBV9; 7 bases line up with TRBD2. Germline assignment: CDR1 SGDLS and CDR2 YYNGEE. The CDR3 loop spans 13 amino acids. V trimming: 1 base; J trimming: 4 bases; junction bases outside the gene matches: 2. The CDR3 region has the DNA TGTGCCAGCAGCGTAAGTAGCGGGTACGAGCAGTACTTC. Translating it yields CASSVSSGYEQYF.

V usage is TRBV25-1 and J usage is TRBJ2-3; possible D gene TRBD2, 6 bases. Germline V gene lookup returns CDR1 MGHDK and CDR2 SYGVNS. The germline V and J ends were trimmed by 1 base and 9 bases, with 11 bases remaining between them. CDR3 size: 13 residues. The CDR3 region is CASSESRRETQYF. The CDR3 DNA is TGTGCCAGCAGTGAATCCAGGAGGGAGACGCAGTATTTT.

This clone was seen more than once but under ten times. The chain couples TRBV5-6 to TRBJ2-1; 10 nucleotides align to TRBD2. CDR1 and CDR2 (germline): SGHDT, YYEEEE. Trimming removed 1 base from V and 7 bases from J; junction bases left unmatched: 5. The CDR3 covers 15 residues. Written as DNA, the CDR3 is TGTGCCAGCAGCTTGCAACTAGCGGGGATAAATGAGCAGTTCTTC. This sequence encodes CASSLQLAGINEQFF. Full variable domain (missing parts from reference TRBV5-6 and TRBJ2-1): DAGVTQSPTHLIKTRGQQVTLRCSPKSGHDTVSWYQQALGQGPQFIFQYYEEEERQRGNFPDRFSGHQFPNYSSELNVNALLLGDSALYLCASSLQLAGINEQFFGPGTRLTVL.

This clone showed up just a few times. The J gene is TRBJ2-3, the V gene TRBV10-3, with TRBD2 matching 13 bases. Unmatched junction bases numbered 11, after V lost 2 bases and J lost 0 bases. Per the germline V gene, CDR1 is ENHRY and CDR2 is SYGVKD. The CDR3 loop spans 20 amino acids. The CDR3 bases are TGTGCCATCAGTGAGCCCGGACTAGCGGGGGAGAGTCCTAGCACAGATACGCAGTATTTT. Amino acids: CAISEPGLAGESPSTDTQYF.

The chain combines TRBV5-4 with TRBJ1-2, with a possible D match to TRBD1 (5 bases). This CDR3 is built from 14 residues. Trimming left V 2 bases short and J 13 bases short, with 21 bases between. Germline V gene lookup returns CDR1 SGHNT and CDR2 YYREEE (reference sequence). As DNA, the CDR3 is TGTGCCAGCAGCTTAGGGGTGGAACAGTACCGCTGCACCTTC. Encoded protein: CASSLGVEQYRCTF.

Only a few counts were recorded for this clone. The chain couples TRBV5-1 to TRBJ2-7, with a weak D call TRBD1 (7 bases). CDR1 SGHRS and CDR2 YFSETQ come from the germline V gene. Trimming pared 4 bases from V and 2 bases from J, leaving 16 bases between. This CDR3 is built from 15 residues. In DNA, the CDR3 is TGCGCCAGCAGCACCTGGACAGGCGGGGCCTACGAGCAGTACTTC. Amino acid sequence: CASSTWTGGAYEQYF. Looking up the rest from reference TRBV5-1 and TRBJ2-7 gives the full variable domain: KAGVTQTPRYLIKTRGQQVTLSCSPISGHRSVSWYQQTPGQGLQFLFEYFSETQRNKGNFPGRFSGRQFSNSRSEMNVSTLELGDSALYLCASSTWTGGAYEQYFGPGTRLTVT.

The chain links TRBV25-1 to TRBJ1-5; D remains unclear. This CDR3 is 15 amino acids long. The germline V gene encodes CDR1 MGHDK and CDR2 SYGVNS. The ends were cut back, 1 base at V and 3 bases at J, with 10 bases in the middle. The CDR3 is CASSEWGETNQPQHF. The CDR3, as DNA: TGTGCCAGCAGTGAATGGGGTGAAACCAATCAGCCCCAGCATTTT.

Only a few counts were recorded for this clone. The CDR3, as DNA: TGTGCCAGTAGTATTCAAGCCAGCGGGGGAACCCATTACTACAATGAGCAGTTCTTC. It specifies CASSIQASGGTHYYNEQFF. The rearrangement joins TRBV19 to TRBJ2-1, with 8 nucleotides matching TRBD2. Germline-derived CDR1 and CDR2 are LNHDA and SQIVND (reference sequence). The CDR3 sequence is 19 residues long. After removal of 3 bases from V and 3 bases from J, the junction contained 16 bases not matched to a gene.

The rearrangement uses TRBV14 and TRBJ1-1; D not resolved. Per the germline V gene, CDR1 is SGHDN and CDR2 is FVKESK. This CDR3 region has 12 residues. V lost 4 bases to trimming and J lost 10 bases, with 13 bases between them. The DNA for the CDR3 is TGTGCCAGCAGCCCCGGGCGGATTGGAGCTTTCTTT. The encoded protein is CASSPGRIGAFF.

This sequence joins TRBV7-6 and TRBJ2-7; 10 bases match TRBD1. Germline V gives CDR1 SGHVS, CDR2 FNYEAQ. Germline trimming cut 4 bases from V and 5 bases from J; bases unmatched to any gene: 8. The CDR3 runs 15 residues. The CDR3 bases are TGTGCCAGCAGCTCGCGACAGGGGGCTAGCGACGAGCAGTACTTC. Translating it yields CASSSRQGASDEQYF.

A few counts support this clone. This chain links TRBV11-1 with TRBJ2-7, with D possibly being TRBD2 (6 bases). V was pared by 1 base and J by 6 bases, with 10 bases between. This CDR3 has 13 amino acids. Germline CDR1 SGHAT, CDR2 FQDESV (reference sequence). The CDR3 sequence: CASSLDGGAEQYF. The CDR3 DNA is TGTGCCAGCAGCTTAGACGGCGGGGCCGAGCAGTACTTC.

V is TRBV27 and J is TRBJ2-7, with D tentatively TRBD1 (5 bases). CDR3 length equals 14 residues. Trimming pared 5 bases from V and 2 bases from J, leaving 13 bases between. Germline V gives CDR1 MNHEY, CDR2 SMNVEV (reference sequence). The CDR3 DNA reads TGTGCCAGCAGTCGCGCCAGGGCCCCCTACGAGCAGTACTTC. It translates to CASSRARAPYEQYF.

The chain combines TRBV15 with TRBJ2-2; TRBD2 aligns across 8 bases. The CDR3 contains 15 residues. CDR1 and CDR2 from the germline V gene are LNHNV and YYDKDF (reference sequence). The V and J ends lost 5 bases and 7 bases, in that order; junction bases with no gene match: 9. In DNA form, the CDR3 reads TGTGCCACCAGCCCATACGGGGGGGCGGTCGGGGAGCTGTTTTTT. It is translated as CATSPYGGAVGELFF.